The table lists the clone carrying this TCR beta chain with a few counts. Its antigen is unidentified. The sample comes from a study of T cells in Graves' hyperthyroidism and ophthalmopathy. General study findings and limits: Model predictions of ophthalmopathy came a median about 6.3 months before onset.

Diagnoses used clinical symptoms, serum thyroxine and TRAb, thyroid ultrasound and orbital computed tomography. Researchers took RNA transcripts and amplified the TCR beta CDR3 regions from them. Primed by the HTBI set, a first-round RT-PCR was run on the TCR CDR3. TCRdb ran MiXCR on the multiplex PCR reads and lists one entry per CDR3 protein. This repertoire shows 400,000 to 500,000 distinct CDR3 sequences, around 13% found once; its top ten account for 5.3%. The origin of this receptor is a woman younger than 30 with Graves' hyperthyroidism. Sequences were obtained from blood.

CDR3 sequence reads: CASSLLGTVSEAFF. The CDR3 DNA is TGTGCCAGCAGCTTATTGGGGACAGTGAGTGAAGCTTTCTTT. The chain couples TRBV7-8 to TRBJ1-1, with 7 nucleotides matching TRBD1. CDR3 length: 14 residues. Per germline, CDR1 SGHVS and CDR2 FQNEAQ. The trim removed 2 bases at V and 7 bases at J, leaving 7 bases unmatched.